This TCR beta chain came from a study of blood T cell repertoires in COVID-19. TCRdb's copy holds only in-frame clones and misses some; the assay was immunoSEQ multiplex PCR. The sample comprises 140,000 to 150,000 clones, roughly 89% of which are singletons, and about 5.8% rests with the top ten. From germline, CDR1 is LNHDA and CDR2 SQIVND (reference sequence). This CDR3 contains 14 residues. The V segment lost 7 bases and the J segment 5 bases; nucleotides outside the gene matches: 6. The J gene is TRBJ1-2, the V gene TRBV19; 11 nucleotides line up with TRBD1. Sequencing input: PBMCs or T cells enriched from blood (not recorded which). This receptor was obtained from a woman aged 50 to 65 who had been exposed to COVID-19. The CDR3 nucleotides read TGTGCCAGTACTAGGGACAGGGGGATGTATGGCTACACCTTC. Translating gives CASTRDRGMYGYTF.